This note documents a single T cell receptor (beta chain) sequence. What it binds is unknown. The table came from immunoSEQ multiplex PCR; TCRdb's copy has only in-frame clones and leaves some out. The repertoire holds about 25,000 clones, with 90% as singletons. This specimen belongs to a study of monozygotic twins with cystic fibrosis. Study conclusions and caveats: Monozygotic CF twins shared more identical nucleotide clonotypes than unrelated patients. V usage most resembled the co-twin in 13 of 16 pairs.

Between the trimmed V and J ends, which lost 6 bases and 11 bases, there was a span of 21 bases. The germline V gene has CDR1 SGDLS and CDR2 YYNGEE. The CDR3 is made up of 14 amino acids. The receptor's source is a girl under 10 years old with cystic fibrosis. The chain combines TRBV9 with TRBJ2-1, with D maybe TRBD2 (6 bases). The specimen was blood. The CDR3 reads CASKPSDGWAQQFF. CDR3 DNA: TGTGCCAGCAAGCCTAGCGACGGGTGGGCTCAGCAGTTCTTC.